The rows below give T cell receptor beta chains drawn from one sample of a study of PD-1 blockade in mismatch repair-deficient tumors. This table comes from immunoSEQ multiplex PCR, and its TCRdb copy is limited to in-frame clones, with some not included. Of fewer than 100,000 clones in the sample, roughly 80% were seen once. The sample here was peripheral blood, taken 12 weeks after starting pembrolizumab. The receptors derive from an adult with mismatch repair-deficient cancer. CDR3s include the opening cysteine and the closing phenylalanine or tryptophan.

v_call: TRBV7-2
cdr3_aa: CASSLRDRGWNEQFF

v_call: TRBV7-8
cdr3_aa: CASSRTGGAGDTEAFF

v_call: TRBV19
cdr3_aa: CASSIVGTYGYTF

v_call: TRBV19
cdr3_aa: CASSTGSGGYTF

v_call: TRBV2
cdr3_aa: CASSEGGSRSTDTQYF

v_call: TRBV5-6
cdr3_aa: CASSLLGGQLSSYEQYF

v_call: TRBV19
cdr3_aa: CASSDIRGIGGRTDTQYF

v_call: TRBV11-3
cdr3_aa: CASSLGGLVIADNEQFF

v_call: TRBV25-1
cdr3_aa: CASSEFAGQAPAFF

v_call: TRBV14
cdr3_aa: CASSQEGNREKWDEQFF

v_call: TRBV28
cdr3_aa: CASSYRGYGYTF

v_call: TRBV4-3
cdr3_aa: CASSQFGLSGTGELFF

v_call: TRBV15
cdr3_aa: CATSRPRPGGMTQYF

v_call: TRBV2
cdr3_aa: CARGTSPYEQYF

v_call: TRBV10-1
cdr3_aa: CASSDSLDRSYF

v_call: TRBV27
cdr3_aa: CASSLKRALYNEQFF

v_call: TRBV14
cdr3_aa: CASSQRSYGAEKLFF

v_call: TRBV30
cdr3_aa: CAWRGTASMGQPQHF

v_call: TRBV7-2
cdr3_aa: CASSRDGGNTEAFF

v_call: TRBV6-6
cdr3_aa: CASSSTTYEQYF